One sample yielded the 21 T cell receptor beta chains listed below, sequenced in a study of T cell responses to AZD1222 COVID-19 vaccine (dated by TCRdb to 2020 to 2023). This sample's time point label indicates: baseline before first vaccination. The treatment or condition label of this sample denotes: meningococcal conjugate vaccine given as trial control. Libraries were built with the immunoSEQ multiplex PCR assay. In its TCRdb copy, this immuneACCESS table keeps in-frame sequences only and misses some clones. Where compared with another copy, unresolved V genes explain less than half of these, and the others have no known cause. Here the sample has 130,000 or so clones; 80% to 90% occur a single time. The ten largest clones take up over 8.5% of the sample. The sample here was peripheral blood, taken on day 0 of MenACWY control vaccination. All receptors come from an adult in good health.

This clone appeared a single time. The V and J genes are TRBV7-9 and TRBJ2-3, with TRBD2 identical over 8 bases. CDR3 length: 15 residues. Losses at the gene ends were 7 bases for V and 4 bases for J; bases not matched to a gene: 10. Germline V lookup: CDR1 SEHNR, CDR2 FQNEAQ (reference sequence). The CDR3 sequence is CASTLTAGGADTQYF. The CDR3 DNA sequence: TGTGCCAGCACTCTTACTGCGGGAGGCGCAGATACGCAGTATTTT.

DNA for the CDR3: TGTGCCAGCAGTTTAACTGGAAACACCATATATTTT. Its translation is CASSLTGNTIYF. The V call is TRBV12-3 or TRBV12-4, the J call TRBJ1-3; no definite D call. The CDR3 loop spans 12 amino acids. V lost 2 bases, J lost 2 bases, and 1 base lay in between.

The rearrangement joins TRBV3-1 (or the pseudogene TRBV3-2) to TRBJ1-4; 7 nucleotides match TRBD1. Trimming cost V 5 bases and J 4 bases; bases outside gene matches: 4. The germline CDR1 and CDR2 sequences are LGHDT and YNNKEL (reference sequence). There are 14 residues in the CDR3. CDR3 residues: CASSLGQHNEKLFF. The DNA for the CDR3 is TGTGCCAGCAGCTTGGGACAGCATAATGAAAAACTGTTTTTT.

The V and J genes are TRBV11-3 and TRBJ2-5; 8 nucleotides line up with TRBD1. Germline trimming cut 5 bases from V and 2 bases from J; bases unmatched to any gene: 7. The CDR3 is made up of 15 amino acids. Germline V gives CDR1 SGHNT, CDR2 YENEEA. CDR3 nucleotides: TGTGCCAGCAGCACGACAGGGGAAAAACAAGAGACCCAGTACTTC. This translates into CASSTTGEKQETQYF.

The chain is built from TRBV7-8 and TRBJ2-1, with 14 positions matching TRBD2. Germline V CDR1 and CDR2: SGHVS, FQNEAQ. The CDR3 has 17 amino acids. Losses at the gene ends were 0 bases for V and 10 bases for J; bases not matched to a gene: 8. CDR3 sequence (DNA): TGTGCCAGCAGCTTAGCCCAGACTAGCGGGAGGGCCCGCGAGCAGTTCTTC. As protein: CASSLAQTSGRAREQFF.

This clone came up a few times. The chain recombines TRBV30 with TRBJ1-5, with unresolved D. This CDR3 region has 13 residues. The germline V gene encodes CDR1 GTSNPN and CDR2 SVGIG (reference sequence). Trimming took 0 bases from V and 9 from J, leaving 12 bases between them. The CDR3 loop is CAWSVSRGMPQHF. As DNA, the CDR3 is TGTGCCTGGAGTGTAAGTAGAGGGATGCCCCAGCATTTT.

The genes are TRBV6-5 and TRBJ2-1; D is unresolved. Germline loops: CDR1 MNHEY, CDR2 SVGAGI. This CDR3 spans 13 amino acids. Trimming cost V 5 bases and J 6 bases, with 11 bases left between them. Here the CDR3 reads CASSSFRRNEQFF. The DNA of the CDR3 is TGTGCCAGCAGTAGTTTCAGGCGCAATGAGCAGTTCTTC.

J is TRBJ2-2 and V is TRBV7-3; D is possibly TRBD2 (6 bases). The CDR3 consists of 17 residues. V shed 0 bases and J shed 5 bases, with 16 bases lying between them. Germline V gene sequence: CDR1 SGHTA, CDR2 FQGTGA. The CDR3 DNA reads as TGTGCCAGCAGCTTAACTCGAGAGCGGGCCGCAACCGGGGAGCTGTTTTTT. As protein: CASSLTRERAATGELFF.

The rearrangement joins TRBV29-1 to TRBJ2-2; D assignment may be TRBD1 or TRBD2 (7 bases each). CDR3 size: 16 residues. Germline CDR1 is SQVTM and CDR2 is ANQGSEA. Trimming removed 3 bases from V and 5 bases from J, with 19 bases in between. The CDR3 loop reads CSVDVQGGRRTGELFF. In DNA form, the CDR3 reads TGCAGCGTTGATGTCCAGGGGGGGCGGCGGACCGGGGAGCTGTTTTTT.

The chain carries TRBV29-1 and TRBJ2-2, with D perhaps TRBD2 (5 bases). CDR3 size: 14 residues. V gave up 3 bases and J gave up 6 bases, with 14 bases separating them. Per the germline V gene, CDR1 is SQVTM and CDR2 is ANQGSEA. The CDR3 DNA sequence: TGCAGCGTTGAGAGTGGGAGAGGCGCCGGGGAGCTGTTTTTT. This sequence encodes CSVESGRGAGELFF.

The chain has TRBV21-1 and TRBJ2-2; the table calls TRBD1, which could not be checked here. TRBV21-1 corresponds to a pseudogene. This CDR3 has 16 amino acids. The CDR3 DNA is TGTGCCAGCAGCAAACAGGGGGCAGGCCCAACCGGGGAGCTGTTTTTT. As protein: CASSKQGAGPTGELFF.

The J gene is TRBJ1-1, the V gene TRBV4-1; 7 bases fit TRBD1. J was trimmed by 1 base and V by 3 bases; bases with no gene match: 2. CDR1 is MGHRA, CDR2 YSYEKL, per germline. The CDR3 runs to 14 residues. CDR3 in amino acids: CASSHTGENTEAFF. The CDR3 DNA reads TGCGCCAGCAGCCACACAGGGGAGAACACTGAAGCTTTCTTT.

The sample holds a few counts of this clone. J is TRBJ2-6 and V is TRBV19, with a possible D match to TRBD1 (5 bases). The CDR3 sequence is 16 residues long. The ends were cut back, 0 bases at V and 4 bases at J, with 10 bases in the middle. The germline V gene encodes CDR1 LNHDA and CDR2 SQIVND (reference sequence). The CDR3 bases are TGTGCCAGTAGTATAGATCAGGGCTCCGGGGCCAACGTCCTGACTTTC. The encoded protein is CASSIDQGSGANVLTF.

The chain employs TRBV2 and TRBJ2-7; D gene uncertain. The length of the CDR3 is 12 residues. CDR1 is SNHLY, CDR2 FYNNEI, per germline. Trimming left V 6 bases short and J 2 bases short, with 8 bases between. The chain's CDR3 is CASSLPPYEQYF. CDR3 bases: TGTGCCAGCAGCCTCCCCCCCTACGAGCAGTACTTC.

This clone showed up just once. The chain links TRBV6-2 or TRBV6-3 to TRBJ2-7; 12 nucleotides match TRBD2. V lost 2 bases to trimming and J lost 0 bases; unmatched junction nucleotides: 11. This CDR3 is built from 19 residues. Germline V gives CDR1 MNHEY, CDR2 SVGEGT. CDR3 bases: TGTGCCAGCAGTTACCGAATCCTAGCGGGAGGGCTTGACTCCTACGAGCAGTACTTC. Translation gives CASSYRILAGGLDSYEQYF.

The V gene is TRBV11-3, the J gene TRBJ2-7; D not resolved. Germline V gene data show CDR1 as SGHNT and CDR2 as YENEEA. The CDR3 has 12 residues. The V end lost 3 bases, the J end lost 0 bases, and 3 bases lay between the germline ends. This CDR3 is CASSFSSYEQYF. DNA of the CDR3: TGTGCCAGCAGCTTTTCCTCCTACGAGCAGTACTTC.

This clone was picked up one time. The chain employs TRBV7-3 and TRBJ1-1; TRBD1 agrees at 11 bases. Per germline, CDR1 SGHTA and CDR2 FQGTGA. V gave up 1 base and J gave up 5 bases; unmatched junction bases: 3. The CDR3 consists of 15 residues. CDR3 loop: CASSLRGQGGTEAFF. In DNA, the CDR3 is TGTGCCAGCAGCTTAAGGGGACAGGGGGGTACTGAAGCTTTCTTT.

The chain employs TRBV2 and TRBJ1-6; the D is unclear. The V gene's germline CDR1 is SNHLY and CDR2 FYNNEI. V was shortened by 4 bases and J by 9 bases, with 16 bases between the two germline ends. CDR3 length: 15 residues. CDR3 in amino acids: CASSVGRILGSPLHF. CDR3 in DNA: TGTGCCAGCAGTGTCGGACGCATCTTAGGTTCACCCCTCCACTTT.

The V call is TRBV12-3 or TRBV12-4, the J call TRBJ2-3; D ambiguous. Trimming pared 4 bases from V and 8 bases from J, leaving 7 bases between. The CDR3 consists of 11 residues. Here the CDR3 DNA reads TGTGCCAGCAGTTCGCTCGGTACGCAGTATTTT. This encodes CASSSLGTQYF.

This clone is termed medium-sized. The V and J genes are TRBV21-1 and TRBJ2-1; TRBD2 is taken as the D call from the table, unchecked against the DNA. TRBV21-1 is classified as a pseudogene. The CDR3 length is 18 residues. Written as DNA, the CDR3 is TGTGCCAGCAGCAAAGAGTTAGTGGAGCGGGTATTCTACAATGAGCAGTTCTTC. Its translation: CASSKELVERVFYNEQFF.

CDR3 in amino acids: CASGQVNSPLHF. In DNA, the CDR3 is TGTGCCAGCGGACAGGTTAATTCACCCCTCCACTTT. The chain recombines TRBV6-5 with TRBJ1-6, with 7 bases identical to TRBD1. CDR1 MNHEY and CDR2 SVGAGI come from the germline V gene. The trim removed 8 bases at V and 6 bases at J, leaving 1 base unmatched. The CDR3 has 12 residues.